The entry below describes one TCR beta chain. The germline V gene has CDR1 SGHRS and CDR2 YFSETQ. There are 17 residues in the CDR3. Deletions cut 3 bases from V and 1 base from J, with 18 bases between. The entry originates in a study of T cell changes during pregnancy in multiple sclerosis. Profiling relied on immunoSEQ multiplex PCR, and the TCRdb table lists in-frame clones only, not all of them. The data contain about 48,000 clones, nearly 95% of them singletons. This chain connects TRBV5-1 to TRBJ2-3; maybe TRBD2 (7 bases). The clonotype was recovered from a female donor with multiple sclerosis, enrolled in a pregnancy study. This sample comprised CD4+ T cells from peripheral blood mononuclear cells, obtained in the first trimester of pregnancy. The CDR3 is CASSWGGASGGTDTQYF. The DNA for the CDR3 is TGCGCCAGCAGCTGGGGGGGGGCTAGCGGAGGCACAGATACGCAGTATTTT.